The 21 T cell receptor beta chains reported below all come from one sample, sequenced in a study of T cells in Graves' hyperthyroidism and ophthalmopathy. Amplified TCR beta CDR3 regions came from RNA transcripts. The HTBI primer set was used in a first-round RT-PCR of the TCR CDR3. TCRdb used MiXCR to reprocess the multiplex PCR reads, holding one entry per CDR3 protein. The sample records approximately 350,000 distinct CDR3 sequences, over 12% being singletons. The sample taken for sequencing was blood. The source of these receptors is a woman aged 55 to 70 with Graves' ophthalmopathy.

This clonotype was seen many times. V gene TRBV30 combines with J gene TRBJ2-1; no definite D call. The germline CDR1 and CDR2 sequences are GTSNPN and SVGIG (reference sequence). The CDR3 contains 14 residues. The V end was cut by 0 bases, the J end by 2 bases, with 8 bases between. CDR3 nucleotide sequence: TGTGCCTGGAGTGTCGGTGTTACCTACAATGAGCAGTTCTTC. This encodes CAWSVGVTYNEQFF.

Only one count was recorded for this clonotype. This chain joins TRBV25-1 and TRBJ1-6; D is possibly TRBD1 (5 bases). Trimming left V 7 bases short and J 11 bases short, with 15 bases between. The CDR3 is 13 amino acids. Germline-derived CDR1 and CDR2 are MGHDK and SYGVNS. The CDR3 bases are TGTGCCAGCACAGGGACGGTTTTTACACCCCTCCACTTT. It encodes CASTGTVFTPLHF.

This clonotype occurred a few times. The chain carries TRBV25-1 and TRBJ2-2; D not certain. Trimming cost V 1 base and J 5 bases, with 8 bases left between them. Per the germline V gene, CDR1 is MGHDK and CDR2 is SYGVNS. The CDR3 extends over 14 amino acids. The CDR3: CASSELGPTGELFF. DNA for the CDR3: TGTGCCAGCAGTGAATTGGGTCCGACCGGGGAGCTGTTTTTT.

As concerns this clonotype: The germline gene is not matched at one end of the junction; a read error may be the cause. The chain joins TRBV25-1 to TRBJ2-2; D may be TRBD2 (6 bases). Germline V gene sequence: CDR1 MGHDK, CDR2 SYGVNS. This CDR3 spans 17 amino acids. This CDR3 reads CTSSESGVGRDTGELFF. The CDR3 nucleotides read TGTACCAGCAGTGAATCGGGGGTGGGTCGGGACACCGGGGAGCTGTTTTTT. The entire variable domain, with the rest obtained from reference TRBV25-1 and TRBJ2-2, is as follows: EADIYQTPRYLVIGTGKKITLECSQTMGHDKMYWYQQDPGMELHLIHYSYGVNSTEKGDLSSESTVSRIRTEHFPLTLESARPSHTSQYLCTSSESGVGRDTGELFFGEGSRLTVL.

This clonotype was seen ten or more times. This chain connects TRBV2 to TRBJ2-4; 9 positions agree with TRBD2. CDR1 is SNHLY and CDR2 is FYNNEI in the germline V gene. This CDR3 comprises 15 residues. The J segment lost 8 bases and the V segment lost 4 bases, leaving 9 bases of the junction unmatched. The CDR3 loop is CASSGLAGLVDIQYF. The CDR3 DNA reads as TGTGCCAGCAGTGGTCTAGCGGGATTAGTAGACATTCAGTACTTC.

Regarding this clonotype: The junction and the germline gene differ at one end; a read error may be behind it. The CDR3 nucleotides are TGTGCCAGCAGCTTAGGAACTGGGGCCAACGTCCCGACTTTC. Amino acids: CASSLGTGANVPTF. The rearrangement joins TRBV13 to TRBJ2-6, with a tentative D call TRBD1 (5 bases). Germline CDR1 reads PRHDT; CDR2 reads FYEKMQ (reference sequence). CDR3 length: 14 amino acids.

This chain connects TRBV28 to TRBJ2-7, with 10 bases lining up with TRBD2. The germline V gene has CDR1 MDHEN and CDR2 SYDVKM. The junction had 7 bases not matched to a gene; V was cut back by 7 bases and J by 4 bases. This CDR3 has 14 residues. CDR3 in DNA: TGTGCCAGCACAGCGAGGACTAGCGGTTACGAGCAGTACTTC. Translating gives CASTARTSGYEQYF.

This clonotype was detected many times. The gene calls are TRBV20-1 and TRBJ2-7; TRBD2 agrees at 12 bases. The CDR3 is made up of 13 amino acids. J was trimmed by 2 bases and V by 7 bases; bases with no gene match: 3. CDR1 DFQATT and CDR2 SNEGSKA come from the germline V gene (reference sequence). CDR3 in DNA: TGCAGTGTTCGACTAGCGGGGGCCTACGAGCAGTACTTC. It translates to CSVRLAGAYEQYF.

CDR3 in DNA: TGTGCCAGCAGCCCCCCAGATTCACCCCTCCACTTT. It encodes CASSPPDSPLHF. The chain carries TRBV28 and TRBJ1-6; the D is unclear. This CDR3 spans 12 amino acids. Per germline, CDR1 MDHEN and CDR2 SYDVKM. Trimming shortened V by 6 bases and J by 8 bases, and 8 bases separated the two germline ends. Based on the CDR3 plus reference TRBV28 and TRBJ1-6, the full variable domain is DVKVTQSSRYLVKRTGEKVFLECVQDMDHENMFWYRQDPGLGLRLIYFSYDVKMKEKGDIPEGYSVSREKKERFSLILESASTNQTSMYLCASSPPDSPLHFGNGTRLTVT.

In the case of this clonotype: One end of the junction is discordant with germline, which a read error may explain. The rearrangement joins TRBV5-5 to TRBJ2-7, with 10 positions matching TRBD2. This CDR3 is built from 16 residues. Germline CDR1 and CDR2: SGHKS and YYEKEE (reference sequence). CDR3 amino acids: CARSLNLAGAGGEQYF. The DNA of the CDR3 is TGTGCCAGGAGCTTGAATCTAGCGGGAGCGGGAGGAGAGCAGTACTTC.

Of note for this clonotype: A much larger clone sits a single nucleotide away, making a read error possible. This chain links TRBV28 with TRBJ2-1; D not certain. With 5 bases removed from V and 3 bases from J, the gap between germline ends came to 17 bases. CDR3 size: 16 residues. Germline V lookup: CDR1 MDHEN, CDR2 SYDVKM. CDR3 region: CASSDHLSGFYNEQFF. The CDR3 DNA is TGTGCCAGCAGTGATCACCTCTCTGGGTTCTACAATGAGCAGTTCTTC.

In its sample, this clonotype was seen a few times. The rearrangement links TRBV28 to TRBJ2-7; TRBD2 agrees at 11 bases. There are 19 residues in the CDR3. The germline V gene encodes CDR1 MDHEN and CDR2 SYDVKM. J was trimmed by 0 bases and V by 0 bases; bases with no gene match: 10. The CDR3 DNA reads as TGTGCCAGCAGTTTATGGATAGCGGGAGGGAACCCCAACTCCTACGAGCAGTACTTC. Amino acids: CASSLWIAGGNPNSYEQYF.

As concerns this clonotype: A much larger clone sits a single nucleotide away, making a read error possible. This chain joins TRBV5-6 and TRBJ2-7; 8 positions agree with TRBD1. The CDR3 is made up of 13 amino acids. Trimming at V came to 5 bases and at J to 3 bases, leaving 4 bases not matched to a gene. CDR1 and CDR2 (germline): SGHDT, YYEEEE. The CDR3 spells CASSRQGIYEQYF. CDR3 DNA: TGTGCCAGCAGTCGACAGGGGATCTACGAGCAGTACTTC.

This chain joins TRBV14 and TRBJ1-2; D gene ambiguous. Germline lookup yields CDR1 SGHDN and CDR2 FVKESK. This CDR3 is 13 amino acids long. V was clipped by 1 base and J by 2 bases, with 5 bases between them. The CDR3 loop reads CASSQVRNYGYTF. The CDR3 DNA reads TGTGCCAGCAGCCAAGTCAGGAACTATGGCTACACCTTC.

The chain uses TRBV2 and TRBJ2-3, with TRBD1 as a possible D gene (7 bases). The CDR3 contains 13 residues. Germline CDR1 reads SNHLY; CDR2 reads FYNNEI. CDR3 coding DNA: TGTGGGTGGAGGGGGCCTGGTGGAGATACGCAGTATTTT. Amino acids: CGWRGPGGDTQYF.

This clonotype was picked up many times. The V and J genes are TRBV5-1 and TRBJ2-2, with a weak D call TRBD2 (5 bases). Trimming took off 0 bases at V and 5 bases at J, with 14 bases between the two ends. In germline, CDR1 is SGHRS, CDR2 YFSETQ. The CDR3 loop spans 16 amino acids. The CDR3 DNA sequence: TGCGCCAGCAGCTTGGGGGCCGGGCCGGGAACCGGGGAGCTGTTTTTT. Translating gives CASSLGAGPGTGELFF.

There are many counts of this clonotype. The CDR3 here is CASSHSRGSYEQYF. For the CDR3, the DNA is TGCGCCAGCAGCCATTCCAGGGGCTCCTACGAGCAGTACTTC. The chain recombines TRBV4-1 with TRBJ2-7; a weak D match, TRBD1 (6 bases). The CDR3 totals 14 residues. Trimming stripped 3 bases from V and 0 bases from J, with 9 bases between. CDR1 and CDR2 from the germline V gene are MGHRA and YSYEKL.

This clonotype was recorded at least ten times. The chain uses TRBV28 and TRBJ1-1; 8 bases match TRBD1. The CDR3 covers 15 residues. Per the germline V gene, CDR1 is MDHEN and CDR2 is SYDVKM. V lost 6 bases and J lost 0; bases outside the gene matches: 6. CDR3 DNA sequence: TGTGCCAGCAGCGAGGCAGGGGGCCTGAACACTGAAGCTTTCTTT. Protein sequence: CASSEAGGLNTEAFF.

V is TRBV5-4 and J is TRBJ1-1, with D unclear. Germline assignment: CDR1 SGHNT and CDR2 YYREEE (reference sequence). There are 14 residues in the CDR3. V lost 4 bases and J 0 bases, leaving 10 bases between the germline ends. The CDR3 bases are TGTGCCAGCAGCGTTGACCCGATGAACACTGAAGCTTTCTTT. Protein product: CASSVDPMNTEAFF.

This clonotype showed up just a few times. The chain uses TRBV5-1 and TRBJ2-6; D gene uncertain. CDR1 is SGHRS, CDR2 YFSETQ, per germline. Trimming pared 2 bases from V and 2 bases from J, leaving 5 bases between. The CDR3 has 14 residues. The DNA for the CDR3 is TGCGCCAGCAGCTTCTTAGCTGGGGCCAACGTCCTGACTTTC. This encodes CASSFLAGANVLTF.

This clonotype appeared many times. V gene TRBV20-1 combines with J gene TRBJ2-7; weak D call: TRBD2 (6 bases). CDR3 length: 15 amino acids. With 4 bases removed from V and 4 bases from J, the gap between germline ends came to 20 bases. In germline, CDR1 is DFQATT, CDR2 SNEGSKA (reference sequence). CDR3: CSAKRAGSSGYEQYF. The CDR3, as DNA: TGCAGTGCTAAGCGGGCAGGTAGTTCGGGGTACGAGCAGTACTTC.